This T cell receptor beta chain appears in the sequencing data of a study of control samples from healthy donors and cancer patients. Clones were sequenced by immunoSEQ multiplex PCR, and TCRdb holds only the in-frame ones, with some missing. The profile shows roughly 92,000 clones, roughly nine tenths of them singletons. The CDR3 length is 13 residues. Germline-derived CDR1 and CDR2 are LGHDT and YNNKEL (reference sequence). V lost 3 bases to trimming and J lost 4 bases, with 9 bases between them. The sequenced sample was blood. The chain employs TRBV3-1 (or the pseudogene TRBV3-2) and TRBJ1-1; D perhaps matches TRBD1 (5 bases). This TCR was sampled from a woman in her fifties or sixties in good health. The CDR3 protein is CASSHGGGTEAFF. For the CDR3, the DNA is TGTGCCAGCAGCCACGGGGGAGGCACTGAAGCTTTCTTT.